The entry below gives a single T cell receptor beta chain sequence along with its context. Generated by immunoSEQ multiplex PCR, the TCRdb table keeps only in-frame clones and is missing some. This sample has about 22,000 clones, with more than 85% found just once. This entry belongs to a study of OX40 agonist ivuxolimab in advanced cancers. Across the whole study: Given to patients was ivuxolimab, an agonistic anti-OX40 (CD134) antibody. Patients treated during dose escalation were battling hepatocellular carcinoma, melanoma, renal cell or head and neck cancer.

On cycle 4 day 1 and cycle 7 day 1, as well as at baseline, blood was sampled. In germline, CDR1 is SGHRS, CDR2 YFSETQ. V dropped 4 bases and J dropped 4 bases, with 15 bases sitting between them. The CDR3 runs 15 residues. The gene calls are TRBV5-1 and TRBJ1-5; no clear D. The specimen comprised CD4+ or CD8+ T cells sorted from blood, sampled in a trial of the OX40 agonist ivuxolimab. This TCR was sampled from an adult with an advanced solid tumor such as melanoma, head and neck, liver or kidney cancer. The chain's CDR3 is CASSPDGALNQPQHF. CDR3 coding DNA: TGCGCCAGCAGCCCGGACGGCGCCTTAAATCAGCCCCAGCATTTT.